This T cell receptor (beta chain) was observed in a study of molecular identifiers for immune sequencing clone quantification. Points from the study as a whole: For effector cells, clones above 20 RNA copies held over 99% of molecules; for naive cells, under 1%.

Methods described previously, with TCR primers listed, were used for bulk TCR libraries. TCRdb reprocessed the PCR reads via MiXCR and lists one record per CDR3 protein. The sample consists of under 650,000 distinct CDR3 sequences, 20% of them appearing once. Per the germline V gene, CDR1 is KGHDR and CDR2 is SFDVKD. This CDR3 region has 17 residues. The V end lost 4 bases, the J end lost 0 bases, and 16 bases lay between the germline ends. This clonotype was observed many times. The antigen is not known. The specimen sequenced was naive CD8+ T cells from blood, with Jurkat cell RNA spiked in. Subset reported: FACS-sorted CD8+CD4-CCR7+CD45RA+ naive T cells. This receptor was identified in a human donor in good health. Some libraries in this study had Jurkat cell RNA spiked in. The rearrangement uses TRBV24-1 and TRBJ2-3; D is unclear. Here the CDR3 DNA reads TGTGCCACCAGTGACCGAGCCCTAGGGCTTAGCACAGATACGCAGTATTTT. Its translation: CATSDRALGLSTDTQYF.